Listed here are 30 T cell receptor beta chains from one sample, sequenced in a study of T cell responses to AZD1222 COVID-19 vaccine. TCRdb's copy holds only in-frame clones and misses some; the assay was immunoSEQ multiplex PCR. This sample has about 120,000 clones, with about 90% found just once. The sequencing used peripheral blood, collected on day 0 of AZD1222 vaccination. The source of these receptors is an adult in good health.

The chain employs TRBV3-1 (or the pseudogene TRBV3-2) and TRBJ1-3; D is uncertain. V gave up 0 bases and J gave up 7 bases, with 13 bases separating them. CDR3 length equals 15 residues. Germline CDR1 reads LGHDT; CDR2 reads YNNKEL (reference sequence). CDR3 bases: TGTGCCAGCAGCCAAGATACTGTTTCCTGGAACACCATATATTTT. Amino acid sequence: CASSQDTVSWNTIYF.

The chain couples TRBV27 to TRBJ1-5; D gene unclear. Germline CDR1 and CDR2: MNHEY and SMNVEV (reference sequence). CDR3 length: 13 residues. V lost 0 bases, J lost 11 bases, and 11 bases lay in between. The CDR3 region is CASSLSFPGAQHF. Here the CDR3 DNA reads TGTGCCAGCAGTTTATCGTTTCCGGGAGCCCAGCATTTT.

The chain uses TRBV6-5 and TRBJ1-5; D unresolved. The CDR3 is 12 residues long. Looked up from germline, CDR1 is MNHEY and CDR2 is SVGAGI. Trimming took off 7 bases at V and 9 bases at J, with 13 bases between the two ends. The CDR3 DNA reads TGTGCCAGCAAAACGGATATCAGGCCCCAGCATTTT. Protein product: CASKTDIRPQHF.

J is TRBJ2-3 and V is TRBV5-4; a weak D match, TRBD2 (6 bases). V was pared by 4 bases and J by 6 bases, with 18 bases between. The CDR3 is made up of 15 amino acids. Germline values: CDR1 SGHNT, CDR2 YYREEE (reference sequence). CDR3 sequence (DNA): TGTGCCAGCAGCCTAGCAGGGACTCCCACTGATACGCAGTATTTT. This encodes CASSLAGTPTDTQYF.

The table lists this clone with a count of one. Germline is not matched at one junction end, which may reflect a read error. The chain uses TRBV29-1 and TRBJ2-7; D ambiguous. Germline V CDR1 and CDR2: SQVTM, ANQGSEA. This CDR3 is built from 12 residues. DNA of the CDR3: TGCAGCGTTTGGGGAACCTCCTTCGAGCAGTACTTC. This gives the protein CSVWGTSFEQYF.

V gene TRBV9 combines with J gene TRBJ2-7; 10 bases agree with TRBD2. The length of the CDR3 is 15 residues. V lost 4 bases, J lost 7 bases, and 11 bases stayed unmatched. In germline, CDR1 is SGDLS, CDR2 YYNGEE. Written as DNA, the CDR3 is TGTGCCAGCAGCCCCCGGACTAGCGGCGAGGGAGAGCAGTACTTC. The encoded protein is CASSPRTSGEGEQYF.

The rearrangement uses TRBV5-6 and TRBJ1-2, with 7 bases aligning to TRBD1. This CDR3 comprises 13 residues. Trimming removed 5 bases from V and 4 bases from J; junction bases left unmatched: 5. The V gene's germline CDR1 is SGHDT and CDR2 YYEEEE. The CDR3 protein is CASRTGQAYGYTF. The CDR3 DNA reads as TGTGCCAGCAGAACCGGACAGGCCTATGGCTACACCTTC. The full variable domain, its missing parts supplied by reference TRBV5-6 and TRBJ1-2, is DAGVTQSPTHLIKTRGQQVTLRCSPKSGHDTVSWYQQALGQGPQFIFQYYEEEERQRGNFPDRFSGHQFPNYSSELNVNALLLGDSALYLCASRTGQAYGYTFGSGTRLTVV.

The count of this clone is one. This rearrangement joins TRBV18 to TRBJ2-5; TRBD2 might be the D (6 bases). Trimming took 3 bases from V and 4 from J, leaving 12 bases between them. From germline, CDR1 is KGHSH and CDR2 LQKENI. The CDR3 has 14 amino acids. CDR3 amino acids: CASSPSGQLETQYF. The DNA for the CDR3 is TGTGCCAGCTCACCCAGCGGGCAGCTAGAGACCCAGTACTTC.

The chain uses TRBV19 and TRBJ1-4, with D hard to call. CDR3 length: 12 residues. Germline CDR1 and CDR2: LNHDA and SQIVND (reference sequence). Written as DNA, the CDR3 is TGTGCGTCGACGGGAGCTAATGAAAAACTGTTTTTT. Amino acids: CASTGANEKLFF. The complete variable domain, with remaining parts taken from reference TRBV19 and TRBJ1-4, reads DGGITQSPKYLFRKEGQNVTLSCEQNLNHDAMYWYRQDPGQGLRLIYYSQIVNDFQKGDIAEGYSVSREKKESFPLTVTSAQKNPTAFYLCASTGANEKLFFGSGTQLSVL.

This clone was recorded once. This sequence joins TRBV2 and TRBJ1-4; D gene unclear. V lost 5 bases and J 3 bases, leaving 10 bases between the germline ends. CDR3 length: 14 residues. Germline V gene data show CDR1 as SNHLY and CDR2 as FYNNEI. The CDR3 is CASSKSGPNEKLFF. CDR3 DNA sequence: TGTGCCAGCAGTAAGTCAGGACCTAATGAAAAACTGTTTTTT.

The chain combines TRBV29-1 with TRBJ1-1; D may be TRBD1 (5 bases). The V gene's germline CDR1 is SQVTM and CDR2 ANQGSEA. The length of the CDR3 is 12 residues. The ends were cut back, 4 bases at V and 6 bases at J, with 12 bases in the middle. CDR3 sequence: CSVGVGDAEAFF. The CDR3 DNA follows: TGCAGCGTTGGGGTGGGGGATGCTGAAGCTTTCTTT.

The rearrangement links TRBV5-6 to TRBJ2-7, with 9 bases matching TRBD1. The V segment lost 4 bases and the J segment 3 bases; nucleotides outside the gene matches: 8. CDR3 size: 15 residues. Germline V gene data show CDR1 as SGHDT and CDR2 as YYEEEE. The CDR3 bases are TGTGCCAGCAGCCTGGTGGGACAGGGAGTCTACGAGCAGTACTTC. This gives the protein CASSLVGQGVYEQYF.

The genes are TRBV7-8 and TRBJ2-2; 7 positions agree with TRBD2. Germline V gene lookup returns CDR1 SGHVS and CDR2 FQNEAQ. V lost 5 bases, J lost 4 bases, and 7 bases stayed unmatched. This CDR3 region has 15 residues. CDR3 protein: CASSPAGASTGELFF. The DNA of the CDR3 is TGTGCCAGCAGCCCGGCGGGAGCGAGCACCGGGGAGCTGTTTTTT.

The genes are TRBV4-1 and TRBJ1-1; 9 positions match TRBD1. CDR1 MGHRA and CDR2 YSYEKL come from the germline V gene. The trim removed 3 bases at V and 4 bases at J, leaving 3 bases unmatched. The CDR3 runs 14 residues. The CDR3 coding sequence is TGCGCCAGCAGCCAGGGGACAGGGCCCACTGAAGCTTTCTTT. It specifies CASSQGTGPTEAFF.

The chain joins TRBV3-1 (or the pseudogene TRBV3-2) to TRBJ1-2; D possibly corresponds to TRBD1 (6 bases). Per germline, CDR1 LGHDT and CDR2 YNNKEL (reference sequence). With 2 bases removed from V and 7 bases from J, the gap between germline ends came to 23 bases. This CDR3 comprises 17 residues. CDR3 loop: CASSQQVAATGGGGYTF. The CDR3 DNA follows: TGTGCCAGCAGCCAACAGGTAGCCGCTACCGGAGGGGGTGGCTACACCTTC.

This rearrangement joins TRBV4-1 to TRBJ2-7, with 8 bases identical to TRBD1. J gave up 4 bases and V 1 base, and 9 bases lay outside the gene matches. CDR1 and CDR2 (germline): MGHRA, YSYEKL. The length of the CDR3 is 16 residues. For the CDR3, the DNA is TGCGCCAGCAGCCAAGCGACTACAGGGGGTGGGTACGAGCAGTACTTC. Its protein product is CASSQATTGGGYEQYF.

The chain has TRBV3-1 (or the pseudogene TRBV3-2) and TRBJ2-5; D is ambiguous. With 8 bases removed from V and 5 bases from J, the gap between germline ends came to 6 bases. Germline V gene sequence: CDR1 LGHDT, CDR2 YNNKEL (reference sequence). The CDR3 spans 10 residues. CDR3 bases: TGTGCCAGCCGTGGGGAGACCCAGTACTTC. Amino acids: CASRGETQYF.

The J gene is TRBJ1-6, the V gene TRBV5-4; TRBD1 aligns across 9 bases. This CDR3 is 16 amino acids long. Germline-derived CDR1 and CDR2 are SGHNT and YYREEE (reference sequence). V shed 2 bases and J 9 bases; nucleotides not matched to a gene: 9. DNA for the CDR3: TGTGCCAGCAGCTTCCAAACCGGGACAGGGAGTTCACCCCTCCACTTT. Its protein is CASSFQTGTGSSPLHF.

This rearrangement joins TRBV9 to TRBJ2-5, with TRBD2 matching 14 bases. Germline V gene data show CDR1 as SGDLS and CDR2 as YYNGEE. The ends lost 4 bases at V and 0 bases at J; junction bases unmatched: 17. This CDR3 has 21 amino acids. The CDR3 coding sequence is TGTGCCAGCAGCCTCTCTGCCGGGACTAGCGGGAGAGGGAAGGACCAAGAGACCCAGTACTTC. Translated, it gives CASSLSAGTSGRGKDQETQYF.

The chain carries TRBV7-8 and TRBJ2-4, with D unclear. V dropped 6 bases and J dropped 1 base, with 13 bases sitting between them. CDR3 length: 15 amino acids. Germline CDR1 and CDR2: SGHVS and FQNEAQ. CDR3 bases: TGTGCCAGCAGTTCTCCGTCGGGCGCCAAAAACATTCAGTACTTC. As protein: CASSSPSGAKNIQYF.

The V gene is TRBV27, the J gene TRBJ1-1; 8 positions match TRBD1. Germline V gene lookup returns CDR1 MNHEY and CDR2 SMNVEV (reference sequence). The CDR3 is made up of 12 amino acids. J lost 11 bases, V lost 8 bases, and 10 bases had no gene match. The CDR3 loop is CASHRRTGRAFF. DNA for the CDR3: TGTGCCAGCCACCGCCGGACAGGGCGCGCTTTCTTT.

V gene TRBV6-6 combines with J gene TRBJ2-7; 7 bases match TRBD1. J was trimmed by 1 base and V by 7 bases; bases with no gene match: 10. Germline lookup yields CDR1 MNHNY and CDR2 SVGAGI (reference sequence). The CDR3 runs 15 residues. The CDR3 spells CASISFKTGSYEQYF. The DNA for the CDR3 is TGTGCCAGCATTTCGTTCAAGACAGGGTCCTACGAGCAGTACTTC.

The chain has TRBV10-3 and TRBJ1-3; D is ambiguous. V lost 3 bases, J lost 4 bases, and 13 bases lay in between. The CDR3 spans 15 residues. CDR1 is ENHRY, CDR2 SYGVKD, per germline. The CDR3 DNA is TGTGCCATCAGTGACGGACCCCCCTCGGGAAACACCATATATTTT. It yields the protein CAISDGPPSGNTIYF.

This clone was seen a few times. Other DNA sequences in the sample encode the same CDR3. The chain recombines TRBV28 with TRBJ1-2; D ambiguous. In germline, CDR1 is MDHEN, CDR2 SYDVKM. The ends were cut back, 5 bases at V and 1 base at J, with 2 bases in the middle. This CDR3 has 11 residues. CDR3 DNA: TGTGCCAGCAGTGTTAACTATGGCTACACCTTC. Amino acids: CASSVNYGYTF.

Note on this clone: An end of the junction does not agree with germline; a read error may underlie this. The V gene is TRBV7-7, the J gene TRBJ2-3; 15 bases agree with TRBD2. CDR1 SSHAT and CDR2 FNYEAQ come from the germline V gene (reference sequence). The CDR3 is 17 amino acids. CDR3 nucleotide sequence: TGTGCTAGCAGCCCCGGACTAGCGGGAGGGAGCACAGATACGCAGTATTTT. It codes for CASSPGLAGGSTDTQYF.

This chain links TRBV6-6 with TRBJ2-7; a possible D gene is TRBD1 (5 bases). The CDR3 is 15 amino acids. V was shortened by 4 bases and J by 0 bases, with 13 bases between the two germline ends. Looked up from germline, CDR1 is MNHNY and CDR2 is SVGAGI (reference sequence). CDR3 sequence reads: CASSFTGASSYEQYF. The CDR3 nucleotides are TGTGCCAGCAGTTTCACAGGCGCAAGCTCCTACGAGCAGTACTTC.

V is TRBV15 and J is TRBJ2-5; D is unclear. Germline V CDR1 and CDR2: LNHNV, YYDKDF (reference sequence). V was shortened by 4 bases and J by 5 bases, with 11 bases between the two germline ends. This CDR3 has 13 amino acids. The CDR3: CATSTFIRETQYF. In nucleotides, the CDR3 is TGTGCCACCAGCACTTTTATCAGGGAGACCCAGTACTTC.

This chain connects TRBV6-6 to TRBJ1-6; 9 bases map to TRBD1. The ends lost 6 bases at V and 11 bases at J; junction bases unmatched: 8. Germline CDR1 is MNHNY and CDR2 is SVGAGI (reference sequence). The CDR3 sequence is 14 residues long. The chain's CDR3 is CASSPRTGVTPLHF. CDR3 nucleotides: TGTGCCAGCAGCCCCCGGACAGGGGTTACACCCCTCCACTTT.

The chain employs TRBV2 and TRBJ1-2; no clear D gene. Trimming removed 7 bases at V and 0 bases at J, with 3 bases between. Germline lookup yields CDR1 SNHLY and CDR2 FYNNEI. The CDR3 contains 11 residues. The CDR3 loop reads CASKANYGYTF. DNA for the CDR3: TGTGCCAGCAAGGCTAACTATGGCTACACCTTC.

The rearrangement joins TRBV12-3 or TRBV12-4 to TRBJ1-2; a possible D gene is TRBD1 (5 bases). The CDR3 has 13 amino acids. Trimming stripped 5 bases from V and 8 bases from J, with 15 bases between. CDR3 in DNA: TGTGCCAGCAGTCGGGGCCCACGGGGGGGCTACACCTTC. It specifies CASSRGPRGGYTF.